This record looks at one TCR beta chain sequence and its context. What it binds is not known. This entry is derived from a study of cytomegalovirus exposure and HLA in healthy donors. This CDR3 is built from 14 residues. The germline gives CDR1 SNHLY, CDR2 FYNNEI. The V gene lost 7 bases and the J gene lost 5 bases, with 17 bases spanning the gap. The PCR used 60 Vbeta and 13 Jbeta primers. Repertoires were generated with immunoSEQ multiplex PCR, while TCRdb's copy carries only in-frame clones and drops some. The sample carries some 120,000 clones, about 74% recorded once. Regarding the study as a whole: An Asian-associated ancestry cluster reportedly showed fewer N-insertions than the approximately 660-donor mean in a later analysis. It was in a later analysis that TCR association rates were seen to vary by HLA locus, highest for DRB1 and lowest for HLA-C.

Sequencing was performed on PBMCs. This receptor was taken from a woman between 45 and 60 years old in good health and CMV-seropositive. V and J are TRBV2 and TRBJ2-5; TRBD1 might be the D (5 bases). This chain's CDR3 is CASKNGHPGETQYF. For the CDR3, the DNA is TGTGCCAGCAAGAACGGACACCCTGGGGAGACCCAGTACTTC.